The 32 T cell receptor beta chains in this list originate from one sample, sequenced in a study of control samples from healthy donors and cancer patients. Data came from immunoSEQ multiplex PCR; TCRdb stores just in-frame clones and leaves some out. The sample holds about 200,000 clones. Sequenced sample: blood. The source is a woman aged 25 to 39 in good health.

The CDR3 sequence: CASSESSGGPYEQYF. Here the CDR3 DNA reads TGTGCCAGCAGTGAAAGTAGCGGGGGACCCTACGAGCAGTACTTC. This sequence joins TRBV6-1 and TRBJ2-7, with 9 bases matching TRBD2. The CDR3 contains 15 residues. The ends lost 2 bases at V and 2 bases at J; junction bases unmatched: 4. CDR1 and CDR2 from the germline V gene are MNHNS and SASEGT.

This chain joins TRBV4-3 and TRBJ1-1, with D tentatively TRBD1 (6 bases). The CDR3 covers 15 residues. V was clipped by 4 bases and J by 4 bases, with 16 bases between them. Germline V gene lookup returns CDR1 LGHNA and CDR2 YSLEER. CDR3: CASSPGDTGSTEAFF. The CDR3 DNA reads TGCGCCAGCAGCCCCGGGGACACAGGGAGCACTGAAGCTTTCTTT.

This sequence joins TRBV24-1 and TRBJ2-1; a weak D match, TRBD1 (7 bases). Germline CDR1 and CDR2: KGHDR and SFDVKD. This CDR3 spans 16 amino acids. V lost 4 bases, J lost 8 bases, and 20 bases lay in between. The CDR3 bases are TGTGCCACCAGTGACCCCCTCAGGGGGGAGGTCGATGAGCAGTTCTTC. This gives the protein CATSDPLRGEVDEQFF.

The chain has TRBV4-1 and TRBJ1-2; D unclear. The V and J ends lost 0 bases and 5 bases respectively, with 16 bases between them. The CDR3 runs to 16 residues. Germline-derived CDR1 and CDR2 are MGHRA and YSYEKL. This chain's CDR3 is CASSQDTRFSRYGYTF. The CDR3 DNA sequence: TGCGCCAGCAGCCAAGATACCCGGTTCAGCAGATATGGCTACACCTTC.

With respect to this clone: This CDR3 is missing its conserved last phenylalanine or tryptophan, likely due to a read error. No DNA is shown, since the ends of the CDR3 on it are uncertain; the CDR3 is the one TCRdb lists. CDR3 protein: CASSLLGQGI. The V gene is TRBV7-9, the J gene TRBJ1-1; no check of the table's D call, TRBD1, against the DNA was made. CDR1 and CDR2 from the germline V gene are SEHNR and FQNEAQ (reference sequence). The CDR3 length is 10 residues, termini included.

The chain has TRBV5-6 and TRBJ1-6; D is unclear. The CDR3 runs 17 residues. Germline V lookup: CDR1 SGHDT, CDR2 YYEEEE. V was trimmed by 2 bases and J by 0 bases, leaving 12 bases between them. Written as DNA, the CDR3 is TGTGCCAGCAGCTTCTCTACGTCTAGCTCCTATAATTCACCCCTCCACTTT. Translating gives CASSFSTSSSYNSPLHF.

V and J are TRBV30 and TRBJ2-1; 12 nucleotides line up with TRBD2. Germline trimming cut 3 bases from V and 6 bases from J; bases unmatched to any gene: 3. The CDR3 is 14 residues long. The germline gives CDR1 GTSNPN, CDR2 SVGIG (reference sequence). The CDR3 bases are TGTGCCTGGAGAGGACTAGCGGGGAGCAATGAGCAGTTCTTC. Amino acid sequence: CAWRGLAGSNEQFF.

The rearrangement joins TRBV9 to TRBJ2-1; D is unresolved. V was clipped by 0 bases and J by 3 bases, with 16 bases between them. The germline gives CDR1 SGDLS, CDR2 YYNGEE. The CDR3 is 17 residues long. CDR3 coding DNA: TGTGCCAGCAGCGTAGGAGGCAGCGATCCCCTCTACAATGAGCAGTTCTTC. Its translation is CASSVGGSDPLYNEQFF.

The chain uses TRBV28 and TRBJ2-2, with a tentative D call TRBD1 (5 bases). Germline V gives CDR1 MDHEN, CDR2 SYDVKM. Trimming left V 6 bases short and J 6 bases short, with 17 bases between. This CDR3 region has 15 residues. CDR3 sequence: CASRTTVDRAGELFF. CDR3 DNA sequence: TGTGCCAGCAGGACGACAGTCGACCGGGCCGGGGAGCTGTTTTTT.

V usage is TRBV7-9 and J usage is TRBJ2-7; a possible D gene is TRBD1 (6 bases). Germline V gives CDR1 SEHNR, CDR2 FQNEAQ (reference sequence). The V end was cut by 4 bases, the J end by 0 bases, with 16 bases between. The CDR3 is 16 amino acids. The CDR3 region is CASSSRDRMNSYEQYF. CDR3 in DNA: TGTGCCAGCAGCTCACGCGACAGGATGAACTCCTACGAGCAGTACTTC.

The V gene is TRBV9, the J gene TRBJ2-3; 11 nucleotides align to TRBD2. The V gene's germline CDR1 is SGDLS and CDR2 YYNGEE. V shed 2 bases and J 5 bases; nucleotides not matched to a gene: 7. The CDR3 contains 16 residues. CDR3 sequence reads: CASSVGLAGAVDTQYF. DNA of the CDR3: TGTGCCAGCAGCGTCGGACTAGCGGGTGCTGTAGATACGCAGTATTTT.

This sequence joins TRBV30 and TRBJ1-1; D is perhaps TRBD1 (5 bases). Germline V CDR1 and CDR2: GTSNPN, SVGIG (reference sequence). V was trimmed by 4 bases and J by 0 bases, leaving 15 bases between them. The CDR3 has 15 amino acids. The CDR3 region has the DNA TGTGCCTGGACCCCCCTGACAGTCCTGAACACTGAAGCTTTCTTT. This translates into CAWTPLTVLNTEAFF.

The rearrangement joins TRBV7-2 to TRBJ1-2; 8 bases are shared with TRBD1. Trimming cost V 3 bases and J 0 bases; bases outside gene matches: 6. This CDR3 is built from 16 residues. CDR1 is SGHTA, CDR2 FQGNSA, per germline. The CDR3 here is CASSFQGARANYGYTF. The CDR3 DNA sequence: TGTGCCAGCAGCTTTCAGGGGGCGAGAGCTAACTATGGCTACACCTTC.

This chain joins TRBV10-3 and TRBJ1-2; D is unresolved. Trimming removed 7 bases from V and 0 bases from J, with 9 bases in between. This CDR3 region has 13 residues. CDR1 and CDR2 (germline): ENHRY, SYGVKD. The CDR3 spells CAITAEANYGYTF. Here the CDR3 DNA reads TGTGCCATCACCGCAGAGGCTAACTATGGCTACACCTTC.

The chain joins TRBV19 to TRBJ1-2, with unresolved D. Trimming took off 3 bases at V and 5 bases at J, with 13 bases between the two ends. Germline V gene sequence: CDR1 LNHDA, CDR2 SQIVND (reference sequence). The CDR3 is 14 amino acids. The CDR3 region has the DNA TGTGCCAGTAGTATTCAGGCAGCAACTTATGGCTACACCTTC. Its translation is CASSIQAATYGYTF. Supplemented by reference TRBV19 and TRBJ1-2, the full variable domain reads DGGITQSPKYLFRKEGQNVTLSCEQNLNHDAMYWYRQDPGQGLRLIYYSQIVNDFQKGDIAEGYSVSREKKESFPLTVTSAQKNPTAFYLCASSIQAATYGYTFGSGTRLTVV.

The rearrangement joins TRBV6-5 to TRBJ2-7, with D unclear. This CDR3 contains 13 residues. Germline-derived CDR1 and CDR2 are MNHEY and SVGAGI. V was trimmed by 2 bases and J by 5 bases, leaving 10 bases between them. The CDR3 DNA follows: TGTGCCAGCAGTTACGGGTGGCGCGACGAGCAGTACTTC. This gives the protein CASSYGWRDEQYF.

The V gene is TRBV9, the J gene TRBJ2-3, with 9 bases that match TRBD2. There are 15 residues in the CDR3. From germline, CDR1 is SGDLS and CDR2 YYNGEE. J lost 6 bases, V lost 4 bases, and 9 bases had no gene match. Written as DNA, the CDR3 is TGTGCCAGCAGCCTGTTCGCGCTAGCGGGGGATACGCAGTATTTT. This translates into CASSLFALAGDTQYF.

The chain carries TRBV24-1 and TRBJ1-2; D gene uncertain. Germline V CDR1 and CDR2: KGHDR, SFDVKD. This CDR3 has 14 amino acids. The V and J ends lost 1 base and 8 bases respectively, with 13 bases between them. CDR3 in DNA: TGTGCCACCAGTGATTTTCGGCAGGAGGAAGGCTACACCTTC. Its protein is CATSDFRQEEGYTF.

The chain couples TRBV9 to TRBJ2-5; D may be TRBD2 (6 bases). The CDR3 runs 14 residues. Germline V gene data show CDR1 as SGDLS and CDR2 as YYNGEE. With 4 bases removed from V and 0 bases from J, the gap between germline ends came to 10 bases. Here the CDR3 reads CASSPRTNQETQYF. The CDR3 DNA reads TGTGCCAGCAGCCCCAGGACTAACCAAGAGACCCAGTACTTC.

The gene calls are TRBV5-1 and TRBJ1-6, with a possible D match to TRBD1 (6 bases). The CDR3 is made up of 18 amino acids. Germline V CDR1 and CDR2: SGHRS, YFSETQ. V lost 0 bases to trimming and J lost 1 base, with 14 bases between them. The CDR3 DNA follows: TGCGCCAGCAGCTTGGAGGGTCCGGACAGATCCTATAATTCACCCCTCCACTTT. Encoded protein: CASSLEGPDRSYNSPLHF.

The chain recombines TRBV5-1 with TRBJ2-7; D gene unclear. This CDR3 spans 14 amino acids. The V end lost 2 bases, the J end lost 3 bases, and 12 bases lay between the germline ends. Germline V gene data show CDR1 as SGHRS and CDR2 as YFSETQ. CDR3 in amino acids: CASSFSGLGYEQYF. In nucleotides, the CDR3 is TGCGCCAGCAGCTTTAGTGGGCTTGGCTACGAGCAGTACTTC. The whole variable domain, filled in from reference TRBV5-1 and TRBJ2-7, reads KAGVTQTPRYLIKTRGQQVTLSCSPISGHRSVSWYQQTPGQGLQFLFEYFSETQRNKGNFPGRFSGRQFSNSRSEMNVSTLELGDSALYLCASSFSGLGYEQYFGPGTRLTVT.

The V gene is TRBV6-2 or TRBV6-3, the J gene TRBJ2-7, with D possibly matching TRBD1 (6 bases). CDR1 MNHEY and CDR2 SVGEGT come from the germline V gene. Trimming took off 5 bases at V and 6 bases at J, with 17 bases between the two ends. The CDR3 contains 14 residues. Here the CDR3 reads CASSLDSVRAEQYF. CDR3 bases: TGTGCCAGCAGTCTGGACAGCGTGAGGGCCGAGCAGTACTTC.

The chain is built from TRBV11-2 and TRBJ1-1; D ambiguous. Per germline, CDR1 SGHAT and CDR2 FQNNGV. The ends were cut back, 1 base at V and 6 bases at J, with 9 bases in the middle. This CDR3 region has 13 residues. CDR3 loop: CASSLAGSAEAFF. The CDR3 region has the DNA TGTGCCAGCAGCTTAGCGGGCTCGGCTGAAGCTTTCTTT.

This chain uses TRBV2 with TRBJ2-3, with TRBD2 matching 10 bases. Germline V CDR1 and CDR2: SNHLY, FYNNEI. The CDR3 loop spans 17 amino acids. The ends lost 2 bases at V and 1 base at J; junction bases unmatched: 6. The CDR3 is CASSESQAGGGTDTQYF. The CDR3 DNA reads TGTGCCAGCAGTGAATCTCAAGCGGGGGGGGGCACAGATACGCAGTATTTT.

The V and J genes are TRBV6-1 and TRBJ1-6; D gene ambiguous. Trimming removed 3 bases from V and 9 bases from J, with 9 bases in between. Germline V gene lookup returns CDR1 MNHNS and CDR2 SASEGT. The CDR3 contains 13 residues. The CDR3 spells CASSDLESSPLHF. DNA of the CDR3: TGTGCCAGCAGTGACCTTGAGAGTTCACCCCTCCACTTT.

The chain joins TRBV27 to TRBJ2-7; 9 nucleotides agree with TRBD1. Germline values: CDR1 MNHEY, CDR2 SMNVEV (reference sequence). The V and J ends lost 2 bases and 3 bases, in that order; junction bases with no gene match: 11. The CDR3 covers 17 residues. CDR3 loop: CASSLRVTGQGYYEQYF. Here the CDR3 DNA reads TGTGCCAGCAGTTTACGTGTTACGGGACAGGGCTACTACGAGCAGTACTTC.

The V and J genes are TRBV14 and TRBJ2-7; D assignment may be TRBD1 or TRBD2 (5 bases each). V lost 3 bases, J lost 3 bases, and 9 bases lay in between. The CDR3 is 13 amino acids. CDR1 is SGHDN and CDR2 is FVKESK in the germline V gene. The CDR3: CASSQGPLYEQYF. The CDR3 bases are TGTGCCAGCAGCCAGGGACCCCTCTACGAGCAGTACTTC.

This chain joins TRBV24-1 and TRBJ2-5, with 7 nucleotides matching TRBD2. With V trimmed by 2 bases and J by 0 bases, 5 bases remained unmatched. Germline CDR1 KGHDR, CDR2 SFDVKD. The length of the CDR3 is 16 residues. The CDR3 region has the DNA TGTGCCACCAGTGATTGGAATAGCGGGTACCAAGAGACCCAGTACTTC. Its protein product is CATSDWNSGYQETQYF.

The chain carries TRBV6-5 and TRBJ1-6, with D perhaps matching TRBD1 (6 bases). The CDR3 is 16 residues long. Germline CDR1 reads MNHEY; CDR2 reads SVGAGI. V lost 2 bases, J lost 3 bases, and 11 bases lay in between. Written as DNA, the CDR3 is TGTGCCAGCAGTTACGACAGGTCTTTCTATAATTCACCCCTCCACTTT. Amino acids: CASSYDRSFYNSPLHF.

Here the CDR3 reads CASSLALVAVNYGYTF. The DNA for the CDR3 is TGTGCCAGCAGCTTAGCGCTCGTTGCGGTTAACTATGGCTACACCTTC. The chain recombines TRBV7-2 with TRBJ1-2; D is uncertain. The CDR3 sequence is 16 residues long. Germline V CDR1 and CDR2: SGHTA, FQGNSA. Trimming removed 0 bases at V and 1 base at J, with 12 bases between.

CDR3 in amino acids: CASSPHAGGGGNTEAFF. The CDR3 DNA reads as TGCGCCAGCAGCCCCCATGCGGGTGGAGGGGGGAACACTGAAGCTTTCTTT. The genes are TRBV5-1 and TRBJ1-1; D is perhaps TRBD1 (6 bases). With 4 bases removed from V and 1 base from J, the gap between germline ends came to 20 bases. This CDR3 spans 17 amino acids. CDR1 SGHRS and CDR2 YFSETQ come from the germline V gene.

The chain couples TRBV4-1 to TRBJ2-3; TRBD2 matches at 7 bases. The CDR3 is 17 amino acids. Per germline, CDR1 MGHRA and CDR2 YSYEKL. V trimming: 0 bases; J trimming: 1 base; junction bases outside the gene matches: 7. The DNA for the CDR3 is TGCGCCAGCAGCCAAGACCGCAGGACTAGTCGCACAGATACGCAGTATTTT. It specifies CASSQDRRTSRTDTQYF.